Shown below are 3 T cell receptor beta chains from a single sample sequenced in a study of shared clonotypes between healthy human individuals. The table came from immunoSEQ multiplex PCR; TCRdb's copy has only in-frame clones and leaves some out. The sample carries some 200,000 clones, 66% recorded once. Sequencing used memory CD4+ T cells sorted from blood. Stated subset: CD45RA-negative fraction. Every receptor here comes from a man aged 30 to 39 in good health.

The chain recombines TRBV7-3 with TRBJ1-2; tentative D call: TRBD1 (6 bases). The CDR3 length is 13 residues. From germline, CDR1 is SGHTA and CDR2 FQGTGA. V gave up 8 bases and J gave up 8 bases, with 18 bases separating them. In nucleotides, the CDR3 is TGTGCCAGCCGACCCAGTGGGGGCGGGGGCTACACCTTC. Encoded protein: CASRPSGGGGYTF.

The chain carries TRBV29-1 and TRBJ2-1, with 16 nucleotides matching TRBD2. With 6 bases clipped from V and 10 bases from J, the junction kept 12 bases outside the gene matches. The CDR3 spans 16 residues. CDR1 and CDR2 from the germline V gene are SQVTM and ANQGSEA. The DNA of the CDR3 is TGCAGCGTCGGGACTAGCGGGAGGGCCAGAGGGCGCGAGCAGTTCTTC. This gives the protein CSVGTSGRARGREQFF.

The chain employs TRBV28 and TRBJ1-1; the match to TRBD1 covers 9 bases. The CDR3 length is 15 residues. V lost 5 bases to trimming and J lost 1 base; unmatched junction nucleotides: 5. Germline lookup yields CDR1 MDHEN and CDR2 SYDVKM. The CDR3 region is CASSLRDRANTEAFF. The CDR3 DNA sequence: TGTGCCAGCAGTCTTCGGGACAGGGCGAACACTGAAGCTTTCTTT.